The present entry profiles one TCR beta chain with its context. There are a few counts of this clone. The target of this receptor is not known. No qualities accompany the bases; no much larger clone lies one base away. Before undergoing thyroid surgery, none of the patients had been given any kind of treatment. Using T-cell receptor beta sequencing, the study looked back at clinical samples from patients collected from about 2011 to 2018. This specimen belongs to a study of metastatic and nonmetastatic thyroid tumors (dated by TCRdb to about 2020). Background on the whole study: The researchers compared repertoires between peripheral blood samples and tumor or nodule tissue samples from patients with malignant or benign thyroid disease.

Findings and caveats that apply to the study as a whole: TCR beta diversity was reported as significantly higher in malignant tumors than in benign nodules, in both blood and tumor samples.

Libraries were built with PCR. Instrument on record: Illumina HiSeq 4000. The TCR beta-chain CDR3 region of each patient was profiled by high-throughput sequencing. The source study handled its data this way. Drawing on CDR3 differences between clinicopathological groups, the researchers built a classifier meant to tell apart patients with distant-metastatic papillary thyroid cancer. To measure repertoire diversity the researchers used the Shannon index, while the Morisita-Horn index served to gauge how similar the tumor and blood repertoires were. Starting from the raw public reads, TCRdb applied fastp trimming at Q25, assembled clones with MiXCR and retained in-frame beta chains. In this record, the V and J calls reflect TCRdb's handling and not the investigators' own analysis. The sample data list tens of thousands of clones, and around 33% of these were observed just once. 15% to 20% of the sample comes from the top ten.

At the junction V is shortened by 5 bases and J by 2 bases, with 6 bases in between. The CDR3, from cysteine to phenylalanine, totals 12 residues. The DNA shown is the 36-base CDR3, in frame from base 1. From a lookup of the germline V gene, CDR1 and CDR2 are KGHSH and LQKENI. This TCR derives from a female donor with papillary thyroid cancer or a benign thyroid nodule (not recorded which). Some clones in this sample may be carry-over from other donors' samples. This chain is built from TRBV18 and TRBJ1-1, with the D gene too uncertain to name. Sequences were obtained from tumor tissue. The DNA sequence is TGTGCCAGCTCAGCCAAAAACACTGAAGCTTTCTTT. Its translation is CASSAKNTEAFF.